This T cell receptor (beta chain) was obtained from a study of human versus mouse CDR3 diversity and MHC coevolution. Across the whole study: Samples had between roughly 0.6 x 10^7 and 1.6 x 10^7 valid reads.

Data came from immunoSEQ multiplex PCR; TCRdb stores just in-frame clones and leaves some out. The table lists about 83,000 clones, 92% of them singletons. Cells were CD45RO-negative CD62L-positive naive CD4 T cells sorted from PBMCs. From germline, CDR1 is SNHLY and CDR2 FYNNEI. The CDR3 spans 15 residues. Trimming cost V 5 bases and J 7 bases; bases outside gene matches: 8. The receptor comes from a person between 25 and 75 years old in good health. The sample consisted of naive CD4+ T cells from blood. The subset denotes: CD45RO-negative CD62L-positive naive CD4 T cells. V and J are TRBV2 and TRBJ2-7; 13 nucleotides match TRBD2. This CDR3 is CASSPTSGRGGEQYF. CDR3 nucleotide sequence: TGTGCCAGCAGTCCTACTAGCGGGAGGGGAGGGGAGCAGTACTTC.